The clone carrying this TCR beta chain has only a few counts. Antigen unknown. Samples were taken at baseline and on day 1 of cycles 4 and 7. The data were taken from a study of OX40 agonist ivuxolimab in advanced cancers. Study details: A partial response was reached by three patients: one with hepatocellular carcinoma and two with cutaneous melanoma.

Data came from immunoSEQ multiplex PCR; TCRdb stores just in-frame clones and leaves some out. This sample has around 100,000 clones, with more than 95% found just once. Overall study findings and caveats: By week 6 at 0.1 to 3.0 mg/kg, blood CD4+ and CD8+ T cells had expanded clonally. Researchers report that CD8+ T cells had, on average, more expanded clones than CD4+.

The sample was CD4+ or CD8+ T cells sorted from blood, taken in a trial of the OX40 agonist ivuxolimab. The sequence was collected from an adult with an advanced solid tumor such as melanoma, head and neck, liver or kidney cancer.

DNA of the CDR3: TGTGCCAGCAAGTGGGATAACACTGAAGCTTTCTTT. This sequence encodes CASKWDNTEAFF. V is TRBV6-6 and J is TRBJ1-1; no definite D call. This CDR3 comprises 12 residues. Deletions cut 7 bases from V and 2 bases from J, with 8 bases between. The germline V gene encodes CDR1 MNHNY and CDR2 SVGAGI (reference sequence).